This T cell receptor beta chain was found in a study of monozygotic twins with inflammatory bowel disease (dated by TCRdb to the late 2010s). Regarding the study in general: In total, about 30 monozygotic twin pairs made up the full study: 19 Danish pairs, all IBD-discordant, plus nine German pairs, of which four were IBD-concordant and five were IBD-discordant. The search for disease-associated traits relied mainly on comparing, within discordant pairs, IBD patients with their genetically identical healthy co-twins. Each individual had, on average, about 151 000 unique TCRalpha sequences and 181 000 unique TCRbeta sequences available for analysis. Beyond this particular receptor, the publication reports: No single strong signal or clonotype linked to IBD turned up in the results, so the idea that one exists was not supported. A decrease in TCRbeta repertoire diversity, as measured by inverse Simpson index, was observed in IBD patients compared with their healthy co-twins. IBD patients shared fewer clonotypes with other individuals than healthy twins did, most markedly in patients showing signs of disease activity. No difference in repertoire similarity was observed between concordant and discordant twins, possibly owing to limited statistical power. Background noise and inter-individual variability may have been introduced into the repertoires by the differing immunosuppressive treatments among patients. The analysis was unable to tell apart different T cell subtypes.

Notes on this clonotype: Its antigen remains unidentified.

The CDR3 runs 14 amino acids, cysteine and phenylalanine included. The nucleotide record is missing. Via the germline V gene, CDR1 is SGHRS and CDR2 YFSETQ. From each donor, a roughly 2.5 ml peripheral blood sample was collected into PAXgene tubes and stored at -80 degrees C. Without any T cell sorting, total RNA was extracted from whole blood using the PAXgene blood miRNA kit on an automated QIAcube. Deep TCRalpha and TCRbeta repertoire profiling with unique molecular barcoding was performed on peripheral blood of monozygotic twin pairs concordant or discordant for inflammatory bowel disease. For every twin pair, smoking habits were documented, and each individual was categorised as a current, former or never smoker. The library was made by 5' RACE. The input for every TCR library was around 3,600 ng of total RNA. cDNA was synthesized with SMARTScribe reverse transcriptase in eight separate reactions per sample. During cDNA synthesis, template switching introduced unique molecular identifiers that contained a 6-nucleotide sample barcode. Amplification of TCRalpha and TCRbeta cDNA involved two nested PCRs of roughly 17 and 9 cycles, and each PCR was followed by bead purification. Before amplification, the cDNA was treated with uracil DNA-glycosylase and purified using the QIAquick PCR purification kit. The second PCR added Illumina TruSeq-compatible adapters along with sample-specific barcodes. Library quality and concentration were checked on TapeStation and Qubit, and libraries were pooled at around 5 ng each. Pooled libraries were sequenced on an Illumina HiSeq2500 single-index Rapid Run with 2 x 100 bp reads and custom sequencing primers. The authors processed their data as follows. MiGEC version 1.2.6 was used for UMI-based consensus assembly to correct PCR and sequencing errors. MiXCR version 2.1.1 handled V(D)J alignment, clonotype assembly and CDR3 extraction. To normalise gene usage, clonotype sharing and MAIT/NKT TCR abundance, the top 1000, 10 000 and 20 000 clonotypes in each sample were analysed. After downsampling to 27 000 UMIs, diversity was calculated as the inverse Simpson index using the vegan R package. Paired Mann-Whitney U tests on discordant twin pairs were used, with Benjamini-Hochberg multiple-testing correction. The reads were reprocessed in TCRdb, with one entry per CDR3 protein sequence and no accompanying DNA. TCRdb, not the original authors, processed these V and J calls. The data table for this sample lists 190,000 or so distinct CDR3 sequences. The ten largest clonotypes hold 1.5% to 2% of the sample.

The specimen sequenced was blood. The receptor's source is a human donor with ulcerative colitis or Crohn's disease, or a healthy co-twin of an affected twin (not recorded which). The receptor chain draws on TRBV5-1 and TRBJ1-1. This receptor has the CDR3 CASRVVLENTEAFF.